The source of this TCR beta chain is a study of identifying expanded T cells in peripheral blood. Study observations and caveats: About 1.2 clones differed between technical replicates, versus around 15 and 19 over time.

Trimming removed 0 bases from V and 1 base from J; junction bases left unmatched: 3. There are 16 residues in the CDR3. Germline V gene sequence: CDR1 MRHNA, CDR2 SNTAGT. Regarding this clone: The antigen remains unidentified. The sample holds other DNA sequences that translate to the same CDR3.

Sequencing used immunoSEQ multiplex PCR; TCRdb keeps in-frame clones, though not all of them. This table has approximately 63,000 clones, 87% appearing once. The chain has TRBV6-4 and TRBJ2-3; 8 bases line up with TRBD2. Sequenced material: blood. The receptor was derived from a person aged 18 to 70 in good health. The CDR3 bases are TGTGCCAGCAGTGACTCGAGCGGGGGAGGCACAGATACGCAGTATTTT. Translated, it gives CASSDSSGGGTDTQYF.